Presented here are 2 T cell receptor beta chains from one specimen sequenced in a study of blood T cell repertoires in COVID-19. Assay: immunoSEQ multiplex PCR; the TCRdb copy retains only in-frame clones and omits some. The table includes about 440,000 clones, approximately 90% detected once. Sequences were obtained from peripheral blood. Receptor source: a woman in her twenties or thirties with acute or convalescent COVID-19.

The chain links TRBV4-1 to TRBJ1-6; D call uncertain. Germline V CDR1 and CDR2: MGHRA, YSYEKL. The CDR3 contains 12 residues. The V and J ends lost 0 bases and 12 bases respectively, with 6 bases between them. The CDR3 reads CASSQDDLPLHF. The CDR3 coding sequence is TGCGCCAGCAGCCAAGACGACTTACCCCTCCACTTT.

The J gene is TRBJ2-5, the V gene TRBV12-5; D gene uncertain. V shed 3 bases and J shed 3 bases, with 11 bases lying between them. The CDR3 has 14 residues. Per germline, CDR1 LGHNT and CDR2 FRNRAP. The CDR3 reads CASGFGSGEETQYF. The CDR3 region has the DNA TGTGCTAGTGGTTTTGGTTCAGGTGAAGAGACCCAGTACTTC.